These 26 T cell receptor beta chains were all obtained from the same sample, sequenced in a study of T cell repertoires in cytomegalovirus infection (dated by TCRdb to about 2019). The label giving this sample's treatment or condition can be read as: in vitro stimulation with specific CMV peptide epitopes to enrich CMV-specific T cells. Their cognate antigens are unknown. The sample was run on an Illumina HiSeq 1500. The public reads were reprocessed in TCRdb via fastp at Q25 and MiXCR, keeping in-frame beta chains. Entries are consolidated by CDR3 protein sequence, retaining the most common genes and DNA. Present in this sample are 69,000 or so distinct CDR3 sequences, about 26% of which were seen just once. Of the sample, 59% is held by the ten largest clones. This specimen was CD8+ T cells from cultured PBMCs, taken from culture after CMV antigen stimulation. The receptor set was obtained from a human donor in good health (CMV status not recorded). Some clones in this sample may be carry-over from other donors' samples.

This chain uses TRBV20-1 with TRBJ2-3, with TRBD2 matching 10 bases. V was clipped by 0 bases and J by 4 bases; unmatched bases: 4. CDR1 is DFQATT, CDR2 SNEGSKA, per germline (reference sequence). The CDR3 is 15 amino acids. The CDR3: CSARDSAGGADTQYF. CDR3 DNA: TGCAGTGCTAGAGATTCAGCGGGAGGGGCAGATACGCAGTATTTT.

The CDR3 DNA reads TGTGCCAGCAGCCCCGGGGGGCTCGACAATGAGCAGTTCTTC. Residues: CASSPGGLDNEQFF. V usage is TRBV11-3 and J usage is TRBJ2-1; D might be TRBD2 (7 bases). CDR1 is SGHNT and CDR2 is YENEEA in the germline V gene. The CDR3 covers 14 residues. Trimming removed 5 bases at V and 5 bases at J, with 13 bases between.

This clonotype was found a few times. This sequence joins TRBV7-2 and TRBJ2-7; 9 positions agree with TRBD1. V shed 5 bases, J shed 5 bases, and the junction held 13 bases outside the gene matches. Germline V CDR1 and CDR2: SGHTA, FQGNSA. The CDR3 is 16 amino acids. CDR3 in amino acids: CASSTRGGTGRNEQYF. In DNA, the CDR3 is TGTGCCAGCAGCACCCGAGGGGGGACAGGGAGGAACGAGCAGTACTTC.

The chain carries TRBV12-3 or TRBV12-4 and TRBJ1-6, with no clear D. The CDR3 is made up of 14 amino acids. Deletions cut 3 bases from V and 8 bases from J, with 11 bases between. The CDR3 sequence: CASSLGGSDSPLHF. DNA of the CDR3: TGTGCCAGCAGTTTGGGAGGGTCCGATTCACCCCTCCACTTT.

This clonotype has only a few counts. The rearrangement links TRBV20-1 to TRBJ1-2, with 7 bases fitting TRBD1. CDR3 size: 12 residues. V lost 5 bases to trimming and J lost 2 bases; unmatched junction nucleotides: 2. The germline CDR1 and CDR2 sequences are DFQATT and SNEGSKA (reference sequence). The CDR3 bases are TGCAGTGCTCCGGGACAGAACTATGGCTACACCTTC. Encoded protein: CSAPGQNYGYTF.

The chain links TRBV4-1 to TRBJ1-5; 7 nucleotides line up with TRBD1. Losses at the gene ends were 2 bases for V and 4 bases for J; bases not matched to a gene: 8. This CDR3 has 16 residues. Germline values: CDR1 MGHRA, CDR2 YSYEKL. The DNA for the CDR3 is TGCGCCAGCAGCCAATCGCTCAGGGGGGGAAATCAGCCCCAGCATTTT. Its translation is CASSQSLRGGNQPQHF.

V is TRBV2 and J is TRBJ2-7; the D is unclear. Trimming took 6 bases from V and 0 from J, leaving 6 bases between them. The CDR3 runs to 12 residues. Germline CDR1 SNHLY, CDR2 FYNNEI. CDR3 DNA: TGTGCCAGCAGGGGCAGCTCCTACGAGCAGTACTTC. It is translated as CASRGSSYEQYF.

The chain uses TRBV6-2 or TRBV6-3 and TRBJ2-1; 7 positions agree with TRBD2. J gave up 8 bases and V 6 bases, and 16 bases lay outside the gene matches. This CDR3 is 16 amino acids long. Germline values: CDR1 MNHEY, CDR2 SVGEGT. CDR3 sequence reads: CASRVRGRAREDEQFF. DNA of the CDR3: TGTGCCAGCAGAGTCCGGGGGAGGGCCAGGGAGGATGAGCAGTTCTTC.

The rearrangement links TRBV12-3 or TRBV12-4 to TRBJ2-7; maybe TRBD2 (5 bases). This CDR3 is built from 14 residues. V gave up 3 bases and J gave up 5 bases, with 14 bases separating them. The chain's CDR3 is CASSLSQDFHEQYF. DNA of the CDR3: TGTGCCAGCAGTTTGAGTCAGGACTTCCACGAGCAGTACTTC.

The V gene is TRBV6-6, the J gene TRBJ1-5, with D unclear. Trimming removed 5 bases from V and 8 bases from J, with 13 bases in between. Germline CDR1 reads MNHNY; CDR2 reads SVGAGI (reference sequence). CDR3 length: 13 amino acids. The CDR3 DNA follows: TGTGCCAGCAGTGCCGTGACCTGGGAGCCCCAGCATTTT. This sequence encodes CASSAVTWEPQHF.

This clonotype was seen at least ten times. This chain links TRBV15 with TRBJ2-1; the match to TRBD2 covers 12 bases. Germline V gives CDR1 LNHNV, CDR2 YYDKDF (reference sequence). This CDR3 is built from 22 residues. The J segment lost 0 bases and the V segment lost 2 bases, leaving 17 bases of the junction unmatched. This chain's CDR3 is CATSRTRGTSGSSDTSYNEQFF. CDR3 sequence (DNA): TGTGCCACCAGCAGAACGCGAGGGACTAGCGGGTCATCTGACACCTCCTACAATGAGCAGTTCTTC. Full variable domain (missing parts from reference TRBV15 and TRBJ2-1): DAMVIQNPRYQVTQFGKPVTLSCSQTLNHNVMYWYQQKSSQAPKLLFHYYDKDFNNEADTPDNFQSRRPNTSFCFLDIRSPGLGDTAMYLCATSRTRGTSGSSDTSYNEQFFGPGTRLTVL.

The V and J genes are TRBV28 and TRBJ2-7, with D unclear. V was trimmed by 6 bases and J by 1 base, leaving 10 bases between them. Per germline, CDR1 MDHEN and CDR2 SYDVKM. The CDR3 sequence is 13 residues long. CDR3 DNA sequence: TGTGCCAGCAGAGAAGGGATTTCCTACGAGCAGTACTTC. This sequence encodes CASREGISYEQYF.

Note on this clonotype: The junction differs from germline at one of its ends, possibly a read error. The genes are TRBV7-9 and TRBJ1-5, with D possibly being TRBD1 (5 bases). From germline, CDR1 is SEHNR and CDR2 FQNEAQ (reference sequence). The CDR3 consists of 14 residues. Written as DNA, the CDR3 is TGTGCCAGCAGCTTAGGAGGGGTGGGTCAGACCCAGCATTTT. Its translation is CASSLGGVGQTQHF.

Remarks on this clonotype: One junction end disagrees with the germline gene, perhaps due to a read error. The gene calls are TRBV30 and TRBJ2-1, with 7 bases identical to TRBD1. Germline assignment: CDR1 GTSNPN and CDR2 SVGIG (reference sequence). The CDR3 runs 10 residues. In nucleotides, the CDR3 is TGTGCCTGGAGGGGGACAGTTGAAAGCTTC. Encoded protein: CAWRGTVESF.

The rearrangement links TRBV12-3 or TRBV12-4 to TRBJ2-7, with 14 bases aligning to TRBD2. V trimming: 5 bases; J trimming: 7 bases; junction bases outside the gene matches: 7. The CDR3 contains 15 residues. CDR3 bases: TGTGCCAGCAGTCAGACTAGCGGGAGGGGTTCGGAGCAGTACTTC. This translates into CASSQTSGRGSEQYF.

The CDR3 DNA reads TGTGCCACCGAGAGGGGTTTAGATACGCAGTATTTT. Its protein product is CATERGLDTQYF. The chain joins TRBV6-1 to TRBJ2-3, with D perhaps being TRBD1 or TRBD2 (5 bases each). V lost 10 bases and J 5 bases, leaving 13 bases between the germline ends. CDR3 length: 12 amino acids. Germline CDR1 is MNHNS and CDR2 is SASEGT.

This clonotype was seen ten or more times. The J gene is TRBJ2-3, the V gene TRBV10-3; D perhaps matches TRBD2 (6 bases). V was shortened by 0 bases and J by 5 bases, with 18 bases between the two germline ends. The CDR3 is 17 amino acids. The germline V gene has CDR1 ENHRY and CDR2 SYGVKD. The CDR3 spells CAISESLRGLRGDTQYF. The CDR3 bases are TGTGCCATCAGTGAGTCGTTGCGGGGTCTCCGGGGAGATACGCAGTATTTT.

For the CDR3, the DNA is TGTGCCAGCAGTGCCGGGACAGGGAACACTGAAGCTTTCTTT. Amino acid sequence: CASSAGTGNTEAFF. The genes are TRBV27 and TRBJ1-1; 8 bases fit TRBD1. The trim removed 5 bases at V and 1 base at J, leaving 3 bases unmatched. Looked up from germline, CDR1 is MNHEY and CDR2 is SMNVEV (reference sequence). The CDR3 consists of 14 residues.

Ten or more counts support this clonotype. This sequence joins TRBV6-2 or TRBV6-3 and TRBJ2-2; tentative D call: TRBD1 (5 bases). From germline, CDR1 is MNHEY and CDR2 SVGEGT. Trimming took 7 bases from V and 8 from J, leaving 11 bases between them. The length of the CDR3 is 12 residues. This CDR3 reads CASKAGIGELFF. In DNA, the CDR3 is TGTGCCAGCAAGGCAGGGATAGGGGAGCTGTTTTTT.

This clonotype occurred a few times. The chain links TRBV4-3 to TRBJ1-1; D unresolved. Between the trimmed V and J ends, which lost 0 bases and 0 bases, there was a span of 5 bases. Per the germline V gene, CDR1 is LGHNA and CDR2 is YSLEER. The CDR3 spans 14 residues. The CDR3 coding sequence is TGCGCCAGCAGCCAAGATCCAGTGAACACTGAAGCTTTCTTT. As protein: CASSQDPVNTEAFF.

This clonotype was seen more than once but under ten times. The rearrangement joins TRBV12-3 or TRBV12-4 to TRBJ1-2; D may be TRBD1 (5 bases). This CDR3 spans 13 amino acids. V was shortened by 8 bases and J by 3 bases, with 13 bases between the two germline ends. CDR3 amino acids: CASAAQGYYGYTF. The CDR3 bases are TGTGCCAGCGCCGCCCAGGGTTACTATGGCTACACCTTC.

The rearrangement uses TRBV19 and TRBJ1-5; D uncertain. Looked up from germline, CDR1 is LNHDA and CDR2 is SQIVND (reference sequence). Trimming cost V 3 bases and J 2 bases, with 11 bases left between them. This CDR3 region has 15 residues. CDR3 DNA sequence: TGTGCCAGTAGTATCTTCCCTGGCGGCAATCAGCCCCAGCATTTT. Protein: CASSIFPGGNQPQHF. Full variable domain (remainder filled in from reference TRBV19 and TRBJ1-5): DGGITQSPKYLFRKEGQNVTLSCEQNLNHDAMYWYRQDPGQGLRLIYYSQIVNDFQKGDIAEGYSVSREKKESFPLTVTSAQKNPTAFYLCASSIFPGGNQPQHFGDGTRLSIL.

This clonotype was counted a few times. The chain uses TRBV7-3 and TRBJ2-5; D is possibly TRBD1 or TRBD2 (5 bases each). V was cut by 4 bases and J by 5 bases, with 17 bases left in between. CDR3 size: 15 residues. Germline-derived CDR1 and CDR2 are SGHTA and FQGTGA. The CDR3 nucleotides read TGTGCCAGCAGCTCGGGGACGGTCGACACGGAGACCCAGTACTTC. Translating gives CASSSGTVDTETQYF.

The chain combines TRBV7-3 with TRBJ2-5, with 7 bases matching TRBD2. In germline, CDR1 is SGHTA, CDR2 FQGTGA. The CDR3 has 17 residues. V was clipped by 5 bases and J by 1 base; unmatched bases: 13. The DNA of the CDR3 is TGTGCCAGCAGCCCGACGGCGGGGGTTAGCGGCCAAGAGACCCAGTACTTC. Translating it yields CASSPTAGVSGQETQYF.

There are many counts of this clonotype. The gene calls are TRBV28 and TRBJ1-5, with D perhaps TRBD1 (5 bases). The CDR3 totals 15 residues. Deletions cut 3 bases from V and 4 bases from J, with 13 bases between. Germline-derived CDR1 and CDR2 are MDHEN and SYDVKM. The CDR3 DNA sequence: TGTGCCAGCAGTTTTTCGGGGGTTCGGAATCAGCCCCAGCATTTT. As protein: CASSFSGVRNQPQHF.

At least ten counts were recorded for this clonotype. The genes are TRBV7-9 and TRBJ2-1, with 7 bases lining up with TRBD2. The CDR3 totals 15 residues. The V gene's germline CDR1 is SEHNR and CDR2 FQNEAQ (reference sequence). The J segment lost 7 bases and the V segment lost 1 base, leaving 7 bases of the junction unmatched. This CDR3 reads CASSLGDYPVNEQFF. The CDR3 nucleotides are TGTGCCAGCAGCTTAGGGGACTACCCAGTTAATGAGCAGTTCTTC. The full variable domain, rest sourced from reference TRBV7-9 and TRBJ2-1, is DTGVSQNPRHKITKRGQNVTFRCDPISEHNRLYWYRQTLGQGPEFLTYFQNEAQLEKSRLLSDRFSAERPKGSFSTLEIQRTEQGDSAMYLCASSLGDYPVNEQFFGPGTRLTVL.